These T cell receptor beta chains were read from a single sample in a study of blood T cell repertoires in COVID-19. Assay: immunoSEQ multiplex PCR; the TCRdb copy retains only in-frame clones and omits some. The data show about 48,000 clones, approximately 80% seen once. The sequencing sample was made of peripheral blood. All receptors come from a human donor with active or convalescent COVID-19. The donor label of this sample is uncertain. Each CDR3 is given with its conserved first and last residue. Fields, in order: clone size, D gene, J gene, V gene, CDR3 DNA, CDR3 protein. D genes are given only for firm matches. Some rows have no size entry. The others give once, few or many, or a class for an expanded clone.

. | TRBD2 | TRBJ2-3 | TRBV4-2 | TGTGCCAGCAGCCAAGATAGGCGGGAGGTAGATACGCAGTATTTT | CASSQDRREVDTQYF
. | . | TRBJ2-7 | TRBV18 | TGTGCCAGCTCACCACGCAGGGAGGCTGTGCAGTACTTC | CASSPRREAVQYF
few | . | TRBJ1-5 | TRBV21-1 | TGTGCCAGCAGAGGGACAGGGTTATACAATCAGCCCCAGCATTTT | CASRGTGLYNQPQHF
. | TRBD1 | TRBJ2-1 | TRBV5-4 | TGTGCCAGCAGAGGACAGGGCGTCGGGAATGAGCAGTTCTTC | CASRGQGVGNEQFF
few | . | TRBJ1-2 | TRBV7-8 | TGTGCCAGCAGCTTAGATTCCGGGGGGCGTCCTAACTATGGCTACACCTTC | CASSLDSGGRPNYGYTF
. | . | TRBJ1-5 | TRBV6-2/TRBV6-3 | TGTGCCAGCAGTTATTCAGGGCCCCATCAGCCCCAGCATTTT | CASSYSGPHQPQHF
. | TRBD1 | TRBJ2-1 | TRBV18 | TGTGCCAGCTCACCATACATCGGACAGGGGGCTTATGAGCAGTTCTTC | CASSPYIGQGAYEQFF
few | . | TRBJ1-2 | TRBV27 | TGTGCCAGCAGTTATGCGGGGCAGGACTATGGCTACACCTTC | CASSYAGQDYGYTF
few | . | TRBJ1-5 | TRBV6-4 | TGTGCCAGCAGTCTACCGGGACTCAATCAGCCCCAGCATTTT | CASSLPGLNQPQHF
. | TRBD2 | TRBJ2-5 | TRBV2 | TGTGCCAGCAGCCGAGGGAGGGAAGAGACCCAGTACTTC | CASSRGREETQYF
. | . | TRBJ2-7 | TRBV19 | TGTGCCAGTAGTAAAGGGGGCTCCTACGAGCAGTACTTC | CASSKGGSYEQYF
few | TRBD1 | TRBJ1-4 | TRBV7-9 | TGTGCCAGCAGCTCGACAGGGGCAGGTGAAAAACTGTTTTTT | CASSSTGAGEKLFF
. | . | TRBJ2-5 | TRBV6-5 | TGTGCCAGCACCCGCCCCGGGGAAGAGACCCAGTACTTC | CASTRPGEETQYF
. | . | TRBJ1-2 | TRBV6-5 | TGTGCCAGCGCCCCAGTGGAGAACTATGGCTACACCTTC | CASAPVENYGYTF
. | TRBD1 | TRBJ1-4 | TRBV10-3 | TGTGCCATCAGGGCCGGGACAGGGGATGAAAAACTGTTTTTT | CAIRAGTGDEKLFF
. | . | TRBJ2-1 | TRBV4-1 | TGCGCCAGCAGCCAAGATCCGGTGGGAGTAAAAAACAATGAGCAGTTCTTC | CASSQDPVGVKNNEQFF
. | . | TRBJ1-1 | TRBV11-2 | TGTGCCAGCGAACCCCCAGGGAAGAGGTTTGAAGCTTTCTTT | CASEPPGKRFEAFF
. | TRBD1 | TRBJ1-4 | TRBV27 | TGTGCCAGCAGTCTGACAGGGGGTGATGAAAAACTGTTTTTT | CASSLTGGDEKLFF
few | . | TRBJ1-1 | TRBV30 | TGTGCCTGGAGTGGGAGCAGGGCGGCTTTCTTT | CAWSGSRAAFF
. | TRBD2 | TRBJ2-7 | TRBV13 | TGTGCCAGCAGCTTAGTACTAGCGGGCGGCTACGAGCAGTACTTC | CASSLVLAGGYEQYF
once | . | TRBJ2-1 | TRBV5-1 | TGCGCCAGCAGTCCTGTATCCTACAATGAGCAGTTCTTC | CASSPVSYNEQFF
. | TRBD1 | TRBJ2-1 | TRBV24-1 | TGTGCCACCAGTGGTTCAGGGGGCGCGTACAATGAGCAGTTCTTC | CATSGSGGAYNEQFF
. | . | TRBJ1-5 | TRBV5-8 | TGTGCCAGCAGCTTGGAGCGTGGGCCCCAGCATTTT | CASSLERGPQHF
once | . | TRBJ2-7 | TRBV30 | TGTGCCTGGAGTGTTTCGGGGGAGCAGTACTTC | CAWSVSGEQYF
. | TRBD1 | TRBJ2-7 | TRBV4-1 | TGCGCCAGCAGCCAAGCAGGGACAGTTCGCTACGAGCAGTACTTC | CASSQAGTVRYEQYF
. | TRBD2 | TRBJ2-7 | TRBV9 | TGTGCCAGCAGCATTAGAGCGGGAGGACCCTACGAGCAGTACTTC | CASSIRAGGPYEQYF
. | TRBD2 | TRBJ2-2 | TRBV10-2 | TGCGCCAGCCAGAGGACTAGCGGCCCCCCCGGGGAGCTGTTTTTT | CASQRTSGPPGELFF
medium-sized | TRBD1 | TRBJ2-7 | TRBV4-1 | TGCGCCAGCAGCCACTACCAGGGGGCGGGGGAGCAGTACTTC | CASSHYQGAGEQYF
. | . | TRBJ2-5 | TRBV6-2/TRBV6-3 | TGTGCCAGCAGTTACGGTCCCGCGAGGCGGGAGACCCAGTACTTC | CASSYGPARRETQYF
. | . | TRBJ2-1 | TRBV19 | TGTGCCAGTAGTATAGTGAGCGGCACCAGCTCCTACAATGAGCAGTTCTTC | CASSIVSGTSSYNEQFF
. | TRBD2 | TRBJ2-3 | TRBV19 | TGTGCCAGTAGTCCCCGGGAGGATCACACAGATACGCAGTATTTT | CASSPREDHTDTQYF
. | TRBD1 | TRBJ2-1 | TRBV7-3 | TGTGCCAGCAGTCGACAGGGGGCCTACAATGAGCAGTTCTTC | CASSRQGAYNEQFF
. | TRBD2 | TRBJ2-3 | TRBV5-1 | TGCGCCAGCAGCTCGACGCTCCGGACTAGAACAGATACGCAGTATTTT | CASSSTLRTRTDTQYF
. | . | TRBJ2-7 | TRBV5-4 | TGTGCCAGCAGTTTCGTGGGACGGGGGTATTACGAGCAGTACTTC | CASSFVGRGYYEQYF
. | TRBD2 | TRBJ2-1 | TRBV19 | TGTGCCAGTAGACCACTAGCGGTAAACAATGAGCAGTTCTTC | CASRPLAVNNEQFF
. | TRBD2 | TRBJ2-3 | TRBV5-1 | TGCGCCAGCAGCTTGAAGGGACTAGCGGGAGGAGATACGCAGTATTTT | CASSLKGLAGGDTQYF